The 7 T cell receptor beta chains in this list originate from one sample, sequenced in a study of CD8+CD57+ T cells in acquired aplastic anemia. Flow cytometry had shown expanded CD8+CD57+ cells in the patients chosen for sequencing. TCR beta VDJ and CDR3 profiles were obtained from a genomic DNA template. A single record per CDR3 protein comes from TCRdb applying MiXCR to the reads. Here the sample spans roughly 240,000 distinct CDR3 sequences, approximately 45% being singletons. The sample comprised sorted CD4+, CD8+, or CD8+CD57+ T cells (not recorded which) from PBMCs. The receptors shown here come from a human donor with aplastic anemia.

The genes are TRBV7-7 and TRBJ2-7; D call uncertain. The CDR3 runs 13 residues. Germline CDR1 and CDR2: SSHAT and FNYEAQ (reference sequence). V gave up 4 bases and J gave up 3 bases, with 10 bases separating them. CDR3 nucleotide sequence: TGTGCCAGCAGCTACACGGAAGACTACGAGCAGTACTTC. As protein: CASSYTEDYEQYF.

In the case of this clonotype: This may be a read error: a much more frequent sequence differs by one nucleotide. V and J are TRBV19 and TRBJ2-3; D gene unclear. V lost 5 bases, J lost 4 bases, and 13 bases lay in between. Germline V lookup: CDR1 LNHDA, CDR2 SQIVND (reference sequence). The CDR3 covers 14 residues. The CDR3 here is CASSLSIYPDTQYF. In DNA form, the CDR3 reads TGTGCCAGTAGTTTGTCTATATATCCAGATACGCAGTATTTT.

V usage is TRBV5-1 and J usage is TRBJ1-1; TRBD1 might be the D (6 bases). The CDR3 has 14 amino acids. Germline CDR1 is SGHRS and CDR2 is YFSETQ. Trimming removed 4 bases from V and 1 base from J, with 11 bases in between. This CDR3 reads CASSPEQGNTEAFF. The CDR3 nucleotides read TGCGCCAGCAGCCCGGAACAGGGGAACACTGAAGCTTTCTTT.

This clonotype was seen at least ten times. CDR3 residues: CASSQWTSGPLYEQYF. The CDR3, as DNA: TGTGCCAGCAGCCAATGGACTAGCGGACCCTTATACGAGCAGTACTTC. The chain couples TRBV14 to TRBJ2-7, with TRBD2 matching over 10 bases. This CDR3 contains 16 residues. Trimming took 2 bases from V and 4 from J; bases not matched to a gene: 8. Per germline, CDR1 SGHDN and CDR2 FVKESK. The whole variable domain, remainder taken from reference TRBV14 and TRBJ2-7, is EAGVTQFPSHSVIEKGQTVTLRCDPISGHDNLYWYRRVMGKEIKFLLHFVKESKQDESGMPNNRFLAERTGGTYSTLKVQPAELEDSGVYFCASSQWTSGPLYEQYFGPGTRLTVT.

This clonotype has only a few counts. The rearrangement joins TRBV5-1 to TRBJ2-7, with TRBD1 matching 7 bases. The CDR3 loop spans 14 amino acids. The germline V gene encodes CDR1 SGHRS and CDR2 YFSETQ. V lost 0 bases, J lost 5 bases, and 5 bases stayed unmatched. The CDR3, as DNA: TGCGCCAGCAGCTTGGCCCCGACAGGGAACGAGCAGTACTTC. It translates to CASSLAPTGNEQYF.

This clonotype was detected many times. J is TRBJ1-2 and V is TRBV5-5; D unresolved. Germline CDR1 and CDR2: SGHKS and YYEKEE (reference sequence). This CDR3 region has 12 residues. V shed 3 bases and J shed 5 bases, with 8 bases lying between them. CDR3 in DNA: TGTGCCAGCAGCTCTGACATTTATGGCTACACCTTC. This codes for CASSSDIYGYTF.

This clonotype was recorded many times. The rearrangement uses TRBV9 and TRBJ1-1; D is possibly TRBD1 (5 bases). CDR3 size: 14 residues. Germline CDR1 SGDLS, CDR2 YYNGEE. Trimming stripped 3 bases from V and 8 bases from J, with 17 bases between. CDR3: CASSGGSVSNEAFF. The CDR3 DNA reads as TGTGCCAGCAGCGGGGGGTCGGTTTCGAACGAAGCTTTCTTT. Full variable domain (outside the CDR3, taken from reference TRBV9 and TRBJ1-1): DSGVTQTPKHLITATGQRVTLRCSPRSGDLSVYWYQQSLDQGLQFLIQYYNGEERAKGNILERFSAQQFPDLHSELNLSSLELGDSALYFCASSGGSVSNEAFFGQGTRLTVV.